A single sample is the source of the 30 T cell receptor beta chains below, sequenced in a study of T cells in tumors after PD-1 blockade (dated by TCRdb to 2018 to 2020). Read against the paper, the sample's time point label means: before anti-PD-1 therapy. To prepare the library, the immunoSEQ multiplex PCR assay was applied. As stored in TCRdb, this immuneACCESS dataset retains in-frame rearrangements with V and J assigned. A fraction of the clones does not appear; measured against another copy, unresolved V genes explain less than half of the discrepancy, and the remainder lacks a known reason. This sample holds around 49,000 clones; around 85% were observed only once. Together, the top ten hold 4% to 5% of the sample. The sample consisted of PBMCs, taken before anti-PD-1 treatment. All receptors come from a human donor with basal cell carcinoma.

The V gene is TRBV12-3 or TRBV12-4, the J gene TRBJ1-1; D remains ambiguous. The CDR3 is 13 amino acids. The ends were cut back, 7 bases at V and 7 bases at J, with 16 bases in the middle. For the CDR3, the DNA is TGTGCCAGCATCTTAAGGGAGGGTTTTGAAGCTTTCTTT. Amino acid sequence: CASILREGFEAFF.

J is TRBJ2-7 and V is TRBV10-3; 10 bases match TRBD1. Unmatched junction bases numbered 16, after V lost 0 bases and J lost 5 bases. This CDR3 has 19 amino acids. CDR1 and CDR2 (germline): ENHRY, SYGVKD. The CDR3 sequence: CAISESWVGGDRGQDEQYF. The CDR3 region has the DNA TGTGCCATCAGTGAGTCATGGGTCGGTGGGGACAGGGGCCAGGACGAGCAGTACTTC.

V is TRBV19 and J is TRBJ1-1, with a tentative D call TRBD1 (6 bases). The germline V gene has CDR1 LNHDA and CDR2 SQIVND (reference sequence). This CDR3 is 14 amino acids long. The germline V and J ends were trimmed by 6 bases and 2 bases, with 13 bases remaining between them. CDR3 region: CASRASGANTEAFF. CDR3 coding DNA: TGTGCCAGTAGGGCTTCGGGGGCCAACACTGAAGCTTTCTTT. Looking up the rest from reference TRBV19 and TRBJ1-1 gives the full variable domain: DGGITQSPKYLFRKEGQNVTLSCEQNLNHDAMYWYRQDPGQGLRLIYYSQIVNDFQKGDIAEGYSVSREKKESFPLTVTSAQKNPTAFYLCASRASGANTEAFFGQGTRLTVV.

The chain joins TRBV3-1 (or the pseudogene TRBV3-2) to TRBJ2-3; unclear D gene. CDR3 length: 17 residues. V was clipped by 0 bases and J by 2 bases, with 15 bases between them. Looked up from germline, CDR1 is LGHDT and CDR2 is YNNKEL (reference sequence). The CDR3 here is CASSQDFVWSNTDTQYF. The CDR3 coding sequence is TGTGCCAGCAGCCAAGATTTCGTGTGGAGCAACACAGATACGCAGTATTTT.

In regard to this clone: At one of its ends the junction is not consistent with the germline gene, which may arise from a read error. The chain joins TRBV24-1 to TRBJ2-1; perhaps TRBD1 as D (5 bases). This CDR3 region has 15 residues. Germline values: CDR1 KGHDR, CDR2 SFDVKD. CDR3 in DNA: TGTGCCACCAGTGATTCAGGACATCGAAACAATGAGCAGCTCTTC. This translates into CATSDSGHRNNEQLF.

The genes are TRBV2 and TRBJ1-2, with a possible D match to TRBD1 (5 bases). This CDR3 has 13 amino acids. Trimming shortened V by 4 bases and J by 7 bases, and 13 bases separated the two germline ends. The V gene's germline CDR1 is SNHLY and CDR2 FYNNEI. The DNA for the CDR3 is TGTGCCAGCAGTGCGGGGGAGCTGGGTGGCTACACCTTC. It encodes CASSAGELGGYTF. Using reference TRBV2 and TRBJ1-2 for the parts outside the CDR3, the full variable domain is EPEVTQTPSHQVTQMGQEVILRCVPISNHLYFYWYRQILGQKVEFLVSFYNNEISEKSEIFDDQFSVERPDGSNFTLKIRSTKLEDSAMYFCASSAGELGGYTFGSGTRLTVV.

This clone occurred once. The CDR3 DNA reads TGTGCCAGTAGTATAGTAGGGGGCAGGGATCAGCCCCAGCATTTT. This translates into CASSIVGGRDQPQHF. The chain joins TRBV19 to TRBJ1-5; TRBD1 matches 7 bases. The J segment lost 5 bases and the V segment lost 1 base, leaving 5 bases of the junction unmatched. This CDR3 region has 15 residues. Germline-derived CDR1 and CDR2 are LNHDA and SQIVND (reference sequence). The full variable domain, in which reference TRBV19 and TRBJ1-5 provide the parts outside the CDR3, is DGGITQSPKYLFRKEGQNVTLSCEQNLNHDAMYWYRQDPGQGLRLIYYSQIVNDFQKGDIAEGYSVSREKKESFPLTVTSAQKNPTAFYLCASSIVGGRDQPQHFGDGTRLSIL.

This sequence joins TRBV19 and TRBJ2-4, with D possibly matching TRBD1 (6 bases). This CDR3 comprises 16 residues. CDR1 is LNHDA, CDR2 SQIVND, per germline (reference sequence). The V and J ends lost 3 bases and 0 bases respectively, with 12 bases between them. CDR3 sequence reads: CASSISTGIAKNIQYF. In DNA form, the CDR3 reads TGTGCCAGTAGTATTTCCACAGGGATAGCCAAAAACATTCAGTACTTC. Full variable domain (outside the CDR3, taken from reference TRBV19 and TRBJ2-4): DGGITQSPKYLFRKEGQNVTLSCEQNLNHDAMYWYRQDPGQGLRLIYYSQIVNDFQKGDIAEGYSVSREKKESFPLTVTSAQKNPTAFYLCASSISTGIAKNIQYFGAGTRLSVL.

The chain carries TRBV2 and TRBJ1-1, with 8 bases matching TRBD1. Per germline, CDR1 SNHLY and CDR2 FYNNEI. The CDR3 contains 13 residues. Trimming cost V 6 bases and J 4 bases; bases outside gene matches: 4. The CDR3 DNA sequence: TGTGCCAGCAGGGCAGGGGGCCTCACTGAAGCTTTCTTT. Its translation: CASRAGGLTEAFF.

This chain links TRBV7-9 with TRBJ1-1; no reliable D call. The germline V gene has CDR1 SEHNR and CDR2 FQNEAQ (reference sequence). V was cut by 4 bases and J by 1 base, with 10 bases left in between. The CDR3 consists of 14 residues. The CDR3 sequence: CASSSRGPNTEAFF. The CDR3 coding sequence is TGTGCCAGCAGCTCTAGAGGGCCGAACACTGAAGCTTTCTTT.

In nucleotides, the CDR3 is TGTGCCAGCAGTGAAAGTCTGGACAGTTTCAATGAGCAGTTCTTC. Its protein product is CASSESLDSFNEQFF. The chain has TRBV2 and TRBJ2-1; tentative D call: TRBD1 (6 bases). Trimming took 2 bases from V and 6 from J, leaving 14 bases between them. The CDR3 sequence is 15 residues long. Germline V gene sequence: CDR1 SNHLY, CDR2 FYNNEI.

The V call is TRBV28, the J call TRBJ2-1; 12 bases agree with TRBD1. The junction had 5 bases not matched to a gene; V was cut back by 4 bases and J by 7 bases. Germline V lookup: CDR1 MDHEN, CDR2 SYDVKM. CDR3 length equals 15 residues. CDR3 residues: CASSSPGQGANEQFF. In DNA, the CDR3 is TGTGCCAGCAGTTCCCCGGGACAGGGGGCGAATGAGCAGTTCTTC.

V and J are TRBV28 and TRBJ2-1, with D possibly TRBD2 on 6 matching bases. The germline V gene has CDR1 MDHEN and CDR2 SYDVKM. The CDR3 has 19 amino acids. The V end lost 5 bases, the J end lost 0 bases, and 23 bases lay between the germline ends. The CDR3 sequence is CASSPPARASVSSYNEQFF. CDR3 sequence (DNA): TGTGCCAGCAGTCCCCCTGCACGAGCTAGCGTGAGCTCCTACAATGAGCAGTTCTTC.

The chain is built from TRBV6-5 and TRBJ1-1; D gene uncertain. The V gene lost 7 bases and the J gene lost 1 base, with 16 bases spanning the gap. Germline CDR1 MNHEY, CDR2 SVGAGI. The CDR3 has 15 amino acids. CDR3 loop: CASTSPGRANTEAFF. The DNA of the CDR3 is TGTGCCAGCACCTCTCCAGGACGGGCGAACACTGAAGCTTTCTTT.

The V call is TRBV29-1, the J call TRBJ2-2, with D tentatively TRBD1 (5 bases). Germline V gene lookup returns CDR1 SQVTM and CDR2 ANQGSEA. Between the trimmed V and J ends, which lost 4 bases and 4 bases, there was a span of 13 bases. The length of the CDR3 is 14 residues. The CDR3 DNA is TGCAGCGTTGTGGCAGGGCTGGGCACCGGGGAGCTGTTTTTT. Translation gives CSVVAGLGTGELFF.

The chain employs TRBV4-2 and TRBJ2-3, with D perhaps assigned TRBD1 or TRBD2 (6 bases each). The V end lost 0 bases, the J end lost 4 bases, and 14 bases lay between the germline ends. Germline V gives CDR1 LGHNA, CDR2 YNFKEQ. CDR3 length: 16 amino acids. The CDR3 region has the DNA TGTGCCAGCAGCCAAGAGGCCGGGGGCGGCGCAGATACGCAGTATTTT. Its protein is CASSQEAGGGADTQYF.

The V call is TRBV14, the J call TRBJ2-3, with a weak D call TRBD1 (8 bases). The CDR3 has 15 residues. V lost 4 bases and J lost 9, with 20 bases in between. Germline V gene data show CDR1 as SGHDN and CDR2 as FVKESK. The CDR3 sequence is CASSPQGGVALTQYF. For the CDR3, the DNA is TGTGCCAGCAGCCCACAGGGGGGGGTAGCGCTGACGCAGTATTTT.

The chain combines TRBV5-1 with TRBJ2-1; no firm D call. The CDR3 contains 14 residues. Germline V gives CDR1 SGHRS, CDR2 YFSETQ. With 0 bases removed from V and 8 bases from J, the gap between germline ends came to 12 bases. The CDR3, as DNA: TGCGCCAGCAGCTTGGGAGACCTTTGGGATGAGCAGTTCTTC. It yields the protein CASSLGDLWDEQFF.

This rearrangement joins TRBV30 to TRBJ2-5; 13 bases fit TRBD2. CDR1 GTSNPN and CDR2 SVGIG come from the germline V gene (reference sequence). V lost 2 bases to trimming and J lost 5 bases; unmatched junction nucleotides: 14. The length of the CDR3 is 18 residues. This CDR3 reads CAWSPRLAGGLRVETQYF. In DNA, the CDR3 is TGTGCCTGGAGTCCCCGACTAGCGGGGGGCCTGCGAGTTGAGACCCAGTACTTC.

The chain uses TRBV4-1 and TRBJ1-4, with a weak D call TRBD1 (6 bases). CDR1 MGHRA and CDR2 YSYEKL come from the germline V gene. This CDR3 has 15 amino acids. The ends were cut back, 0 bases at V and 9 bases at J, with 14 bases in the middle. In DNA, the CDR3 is TGCGCCAGCAGCCAAGAAGCAACAGGGTCTAAAAAACTGTTTTTT. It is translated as CASSQEATGSKKLFF.

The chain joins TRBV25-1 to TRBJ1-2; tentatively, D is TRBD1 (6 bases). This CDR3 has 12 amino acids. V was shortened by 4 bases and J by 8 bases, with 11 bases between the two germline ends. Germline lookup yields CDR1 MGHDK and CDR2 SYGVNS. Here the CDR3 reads CASSATGYGYTF. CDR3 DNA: TGTGCCAGCAGTGCGACAGGCTACGGCTACACCTTC.

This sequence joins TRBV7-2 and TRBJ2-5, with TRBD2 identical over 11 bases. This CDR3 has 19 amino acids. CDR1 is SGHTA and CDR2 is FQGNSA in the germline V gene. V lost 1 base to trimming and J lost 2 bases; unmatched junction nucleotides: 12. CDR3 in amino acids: CASSLVFLAGGGGQETQYF. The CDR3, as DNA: TGTGCCAGCAGCTTAGTCTTCCTAGCGGGGGGTGGTGGGCAAGAGACCCAGTACTTC.

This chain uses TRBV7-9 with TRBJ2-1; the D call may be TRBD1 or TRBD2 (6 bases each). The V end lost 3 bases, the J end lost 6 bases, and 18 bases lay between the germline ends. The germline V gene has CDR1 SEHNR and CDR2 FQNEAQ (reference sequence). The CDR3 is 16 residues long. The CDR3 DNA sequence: TGTGCCAGCAGCTTCGGGGGACTGGAGGGGGTCAATGAGCAGTTCTTC. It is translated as CASSFGGLEGVNEQFF. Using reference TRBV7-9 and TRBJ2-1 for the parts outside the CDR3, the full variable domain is DTGVSQNPRHKITKRGQNVTFRCDPISEHNRLYWYRQTLGQGPEFLTYFQNEAQLEKSRLLSDRFSAERPKGSFSTLEIQRTEQGDSAMYLCASSFGGLEGVNEQFFGPGTRLTVL.

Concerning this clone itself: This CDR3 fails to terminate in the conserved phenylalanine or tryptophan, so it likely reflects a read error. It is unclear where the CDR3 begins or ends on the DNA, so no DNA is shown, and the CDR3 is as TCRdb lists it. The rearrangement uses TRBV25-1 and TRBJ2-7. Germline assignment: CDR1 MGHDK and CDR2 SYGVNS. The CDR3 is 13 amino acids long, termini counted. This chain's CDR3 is CASSDLPGVRAVL.

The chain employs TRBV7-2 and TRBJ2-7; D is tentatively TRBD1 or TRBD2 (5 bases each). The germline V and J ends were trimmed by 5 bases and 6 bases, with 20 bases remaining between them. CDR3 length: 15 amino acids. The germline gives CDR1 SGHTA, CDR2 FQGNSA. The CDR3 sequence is CASSPGTPRVGEQYF. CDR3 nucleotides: TGTGCCAGCAGCCCCGGGACCCCGAGGGTTGGCGAGCAGTACTTC.

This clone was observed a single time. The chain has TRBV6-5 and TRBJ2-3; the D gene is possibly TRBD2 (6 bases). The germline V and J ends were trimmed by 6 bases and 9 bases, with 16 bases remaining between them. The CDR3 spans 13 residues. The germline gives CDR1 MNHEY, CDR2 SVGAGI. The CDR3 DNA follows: TGTGCCAGCAGCCCCCAGGAGGGGAACACGCAGTATTTT. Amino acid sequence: CASSPQEGNTQYF.

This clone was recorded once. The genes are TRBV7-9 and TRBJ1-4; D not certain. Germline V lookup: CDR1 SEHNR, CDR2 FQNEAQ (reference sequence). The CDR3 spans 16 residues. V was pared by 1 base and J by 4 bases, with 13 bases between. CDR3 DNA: TGTGCCAGCAGCTTAGGCGGCGGGGTCAATAATGAAAAACTGTTTTTT. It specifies CASSLGGGVNNEKLFF.

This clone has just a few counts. The CDR3 sequence: CASSLWADEQYF. Here the CDR3 DNA reads TGTGCCAGCAGCTTGTGGGCCGACGAGCAGTACTTC. The chain combines TRBV5-6 with TRBJ2-7; the D is unclear. V lost 1 base, J lost 5 bases, and 7 bases lay in between. CDR1 SGHDT and CDR2 YYEEEE come from the germline V gene. The length of the CDR3 is 12 residues.

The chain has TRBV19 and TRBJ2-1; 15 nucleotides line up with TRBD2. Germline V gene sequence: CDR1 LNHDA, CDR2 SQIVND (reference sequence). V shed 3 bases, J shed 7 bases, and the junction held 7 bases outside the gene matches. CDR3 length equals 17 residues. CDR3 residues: CASSIGRTSGGVNEQFF. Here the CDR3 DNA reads TGTGCCAGTAGTATTGGAAGGACTAGCGGGGGGGTAAATGAGCAGTTCTTC.

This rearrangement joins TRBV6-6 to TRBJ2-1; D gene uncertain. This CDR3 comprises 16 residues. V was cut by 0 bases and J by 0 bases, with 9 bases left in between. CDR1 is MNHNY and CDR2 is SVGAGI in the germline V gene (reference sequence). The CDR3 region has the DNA TGTGCCAGCAGTTACTCTATTTCCGGCTCCTACAATGAGCAGTTCTTC. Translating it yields CASSYSISGSYNEQFF.